A selection of T cell receptor beta chains follows, all from one sample in a study of identifying expanded T cells in peripheral blood. Produced via immunoSEQ multiplex PCR; TCRdb's table is partial and in-frame only. The sample shows more than 65,000 clones, 89% of them seen only once. Sequencing was done on a sample of blood. The receptors were sampled from a person between 18 and 75 years old in good health. CDR3s include the opening cysteine and the closing phenylalanine or tryptophan. The D gene is left open where the match is weak. Some rows mark clone size as missing; the rest say once, few, many or name a class of expanded clone.

V,size,J,D,DNA,CDR3
TRBV10-2,NA,TRBJ2-2,NA,TGCGCCGGGCGAGACTTGTTTGCTGGGGAGCTGTTTTTT,CAGRDLFAGELFF
TRBV27,NA,TRBJ2-6,NA,TGTGCCAGCAGGCACAGGGTAAACTCTGGGGCCAACGTCCTGACTTTC,CASRHRVNSGANVLTF
TRBV12-5,NA,TRBJ1-2,NA,TGTGCTAGTGGTTTCCAATTCAGGGGAGGGAACTATGGCTACACCTTC,CASGFQFRGGNYGYTF
TRBV4-2,once,TRBJ2-1,TRBD1,TGTGCCAGCAGTCCACATGGGACAGGGTATGACAATGAGCAGTTCTTC,CASSPHGTGYDNEQFF
TRBV6-5,once,TRBJ1-2,TRBD1,TGTGCCAGCAGTTACTCGTCACAGGGGTCTGGCTACACCTTC,CASSYSSQGSGYTF
TRBV9,NA,TRBJ2-1,NA,TGTGCCAGCAGCAGTGACCTAACCCCCGGAAGCTCCTACAATGAGCAGTTCTTC,CASSSDLTPGSSYNEQFF
TRBV6-5,NA,TRBJ1-3,NA,TGTGCCAGCAGCTCCGGGGCATCCTCTGGAAACACCATATATTTT,CASSSGASSGNTIYF
TRBV7-2,once,TRBJ2-4,NA,TGTGCCAGCAGTCACAAAAACATTCAGTACTTC,CASSHKNIQYF
TRBV27,NA,TRBJ1-1,NA,TGTGCCAGCAGTTTCTCCATAACAGGGTACACTGAAGCTTTCTTT,CASSFSITGYTEAFF
TRBV19,NA,TRBJ1-3,TRBD1,TGTGCCAGTAGGGACAGGGGAAACACCATATATTTT,CASRDRGNTIYF
TRBV18,NA,TRBJ2-5,TRBD2,TGTGCCAGCTCACTTGGTGGAGCGGGGGGGCCATTGCCCCAAGAGACCCAGTACTTC,CASSLGGAGGPLPQETQYF
TRBV15,NA,TRBJ2-7,NA,TGTGCCACCAGCAGAGAGTTCGCCTACGAGCAGTACTTC,CATSREFAYEQYF
TRBV10-2,NA,TRBJ2-3,TRBD2,TGCGCCAGCACCCCAGCGGGGGACACAGATACGCAGTATTTT,CASTPAGDTDTQYF
TRBV7-2,NA,TRBJ1-4,TRBD1,TGTGCCAGCAGCCGTGAGGACAGGGGGTATGAAAAACTGTTTTTT,CASSREDRGYEKLFF
TRBV5-4,NA,TRBJ2-7,NA,TGTGCCAGCAGCTTAAGGGGTTCCTACGAGCAGTACTTC,CASSLRGSYEQYF
TRBV4-3,NA,TRBJ2-4,NA,TGCGCCAGCAGCCAAGACCCCCGCGCGATTCAGTACTTC,CASSQDPRAIQYF
TRBV28,NA,TRBJ2-3,TRBD1,TGTGCCAGCAGTTGGGACAGCCCTAGCACAGATACGCAGTATTTT,CASSWDSPSTDTQYF
TRBV7-2,NA,TRBJ2-3,NA,TGTGCCAGCAGCTTGGGCGGATTCAGCACAGATACGCAGTATTTT,CASSLGGFSTDTQYF